This entry features one T cell receptor (beta chain) sequence. What it binds is unknown. At one end the junction does not follow the germline gene, possibly because of a read error. This CDR3 has 16 residues. CDR1 is SGHTA, CDR2 FQGTGA, per germline. Patients included in sequencing had previously demonstrated CD8+CD57+ cell expansion by flow cytometry. Each of the patients presented with severe acquired aplastic anemia. This entry is derived from a study of CD8+CD57+ T cells in acquired aplastic anemia. Study-wide background: Sorted CD4+ and CD8+ cells yielded DNA averaging around 3.5 ug. Study-wide findings and caveats: Overlap between patients and controls comprised roughly 28 CD8+ CDR3 sequences.

Profiling of TCR beta VDJ combinations and CDR3 sequences used genomic DNA as template. TCRdb fed the reads into MiXCR, producing one record per CDR3 protein. The sample contains 200,000 to 250,000 distinct CDR3 sequences, 55% to 65% of which appear only once. This clonotype was sampled from a human donor with aplastic anemia. The V and J genes are TRBV7-3 and TRBJ2-4; D could derive from TRBD1 or TRBD2 (5 bases each). Sequenced sample: sorted CD4+, CD8+, or CD8+CD57+ T cells (not recorded which) from PBMCs. The DNA for the CDR3 is TGTGCCAGCAGCTCCTCGGGGCTGGAAGGCAAAGACATTCAGTACTTC. Its protein is CASSSSGLEGKDIQYF.